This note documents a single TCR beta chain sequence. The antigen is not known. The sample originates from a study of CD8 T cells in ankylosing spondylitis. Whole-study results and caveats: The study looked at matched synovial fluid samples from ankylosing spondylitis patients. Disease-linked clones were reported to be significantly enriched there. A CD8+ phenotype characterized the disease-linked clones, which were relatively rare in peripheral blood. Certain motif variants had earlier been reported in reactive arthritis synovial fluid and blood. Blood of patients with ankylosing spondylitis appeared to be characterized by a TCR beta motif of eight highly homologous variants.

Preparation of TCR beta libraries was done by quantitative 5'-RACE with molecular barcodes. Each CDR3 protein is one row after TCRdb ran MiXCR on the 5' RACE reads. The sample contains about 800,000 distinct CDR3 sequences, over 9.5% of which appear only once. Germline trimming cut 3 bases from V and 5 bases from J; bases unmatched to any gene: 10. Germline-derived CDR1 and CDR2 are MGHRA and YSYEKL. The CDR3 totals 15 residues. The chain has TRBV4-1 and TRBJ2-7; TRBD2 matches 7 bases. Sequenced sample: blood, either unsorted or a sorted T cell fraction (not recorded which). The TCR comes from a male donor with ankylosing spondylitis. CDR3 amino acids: CASSHPASGKNEQYF. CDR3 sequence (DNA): TGCGCCAGCAGCCATCCTGCCAGCGGGAAGAACGAGCAGTACTTC.